These 25 T cell receptor beta chains were sequenced from one sample in a study of T cell responses to AZD1222 COVID-19 vaccine (dated by TCRdb to the early 2020s). The library came from the immunoSEQ multiplex PCR assay. In its TCRdb copy, this immuneACCESS table keeps in-frame sequences only and misses some clones. Where compared with another copy, unresolved V genes explain less than half of these, and the others have no known cause. The sample contains fewer than 95,000 clones, 75% to 90% of them found a single time. Of the sample, around 5.5% is held by the ten largest clones. Sample time point, as interpreted from the label and publication: about 28 days (+/-7) after the second vaccine dose. Sequences were derived from peripheral blood, sampled 28 days after the second AZD1222 dose. The receptors shown here come from an adult who received the AZD1222 COVID-19 vaccine.

This clone was detected once. The chain couples TRBV13 to TRBJ1-1, with D possibly matching TRBD1 (5 bases). V gave up 2 bases and J gave up 1 base, with 8 bases separating them. Germline values: CDR1 PRHDT, CDR2 FYEKMQ (reference sequence). The CDR3 loop spans 14 amino acids. CDR3 bases: TGTGCCAGCAGCTTACGGGGGGAGAACACTGAAGCTTTCTTT. Amino acids: CASSLRGENTEAFF.

V is TRBV29-1 and J is TRBJ1-4, with D unclear. V lost 4 bases, J lost 7 bases, and 10 bases lay in between. Looked up from germline, CDR1 is SQVTM and CDR2 is ANQGSEA. CDR3 size: 12 residues. The CDR3 bases are TGCAGCGTTGGACAACTTGGTGAAAAACTGTTTTTT. Protein product: CSVGQLGEKLFF.

The chain couples TRBV2 to TRBJ2-1; the match to TRBD2 covers 16 bases. Germline CDR1 SNHLY, CDR2 FYNNEI. The CDR3 length is 19 residues. V gave up 10 bases and J gave up 1 base; unmatched junction bases: 13. This CDR3 reads CATPRLGTSGGVSYNEQFF. Here the CDR3 DNA reads TGTGCCACCCCTCGCCTGGGGACTAGCGGGGGGGTGTCCTACAATGAGCAGTTCTTC.

The chain uses TRBV29-1 and TRBJ1-1, with TRBD1 as a possible D gene (6 bases). The CDR3 spans 13 residues. The V gene lost 4 bases and the J gene lost 0 bases, with 9 bases spanning the gap. The V gene's germline CDR1 is SQVTM and CDR2 ANQGSEA. As DNA, the CDR3 is TGCAGCGTTGTGAGGACAGTGAACACTGAAGCTTTCTTT. Translating it yields CSVVRTVNTEAFF.

The J gene is TRBJ1-6, the V gene TRBV7-8; D perhaps matches TRBD1 (6 bases). V lost 6 bases to trimming and J lost 9 bases, with 9 bases between them. This CDR3 has 12 amino acids. Per the germline V gene, CDR1 is SGHVS and CDR2 is FQNEAQ. The CDR3 loop reads CASSTGTSPLHF. The CDR3 DNA follows: TGTGCCAGCAGTACAGGGACTTCACCCCTCCACTTT.

This clone was seen a few times. The chain joins TRBV19 to TRBJ1-1; tentatively, D is TRBD1 (5 bases). The germline gives CDR1 LNHDA, CDR2 SQIVND (reference sequence). The CDR3 length is 15 residues. Trimming shortened V by 3 bases and J by 4 bases, and 15 bases separated the two germline ends. The CDR3 loop is CASSIRSGLGTEAFF. CDR3 coding DNA: TGTGCCAGTAGTATCAGATCAGGGTTGGGCACTGAAGCTTTCTTT.

The chain combines TRBV9 with TRBJ1-1; weak D call: TRBD1 (6 bases). V was clipped by 4 bases and J by 0 bases, with 13 bases between them. CDR1 is SGDLS and CDR2 is YYNGEE in the germline V gene. The CDR3 sequence is 15 residues long. CDR3 in DNA: TGTGCCAGCAGCCCGACCGGGACAATGAACACTGAAGCTTTCTTT. This encodes CASSPTGTMNTEAFF.

This chain uses TRBV2 with TRBJ1-1; possible D gene TRBD1, 5 bases. This CDR3 is 15 amino acids long. Germline CDR1 is SNHLY and CDR2 is FYNNEI. The V end was cut by 6 bases, the J end by 1 base, with 15 bases between. In DNA, the CDR3 is TGTGCCAGCAGGGAGGTAGGCCAGGGGAACACTGAAGCTTTCTTT. It yields the protein CASREVGQGNTEAFF. Full variable domain (missing parts from reference TRBV2 and TRBJ1-1): EPEVTQTPSHQVTQMGQEVILRCVPISNHLYFYWYRQILGQKVEFLVSFYNNEISEKSEIFDDQFSVERPDGSNFTLKIRSTKLEDSAMYFCASREVGQGNTEAFFGQGTRLTVV.

A single count supports this clone. The chain couples TRBV7-2 to TRBJ2-7, with 9 bases matching TRBD1. The ends lost 3 bases at V and 4 bases at J; junction bases unmatched: 4. The CDR3 runs 14 residues. CDR1 and CDR2 from the germline V gene are SGHTA and FQGNSA. In nucleotides, the CDR3 is TGTGCCAGCAGCTTCGGACAGGGGAGATACGAGCAGTACTTC. Its protein is CASSFGQGRYEQYF.

This rearrangement joins TRBV3-1 (or the pseudogene TRBV3-2) to TRBJ1-2; D uncertain. The CDR3 contains 17 residues. V shed 0 bases and J shed 4 bases, with 18 bases lying between them. Germline assignment: CDR1 LGHDT and CDR2 YNNKEL (reference sequence). The CDR3: CASSQEGNQARVYGYTF. The CDR3 nucleotides read TGTGCCAGCAGCCAAGAGGGGAACCAAGCCCGAGTCTATGGCTACACCTTC.

The chain has TRBV27 and TRBJ2-7; D is uncertain. The CDR3 runs 14 residues. CDR1 and CDR2 from the germline V gene are MNHEY and SMNVEV (reference sequence). Deletions cut 4 bases from V and 0 bases from J, with 10 bases between. Here the CDR3 reads CASSSLTISYEQYF. CDR3 DNA sequence: TGTGCCAGCAGTTCCCTAACGATCTCCTACGAGCAGTACTTC.

This clone came up a few times. The chain is built from TRBV2 and TRBJ2-1; 10 bases map to TRBD2. In germline, CDR1 is SNHLY, CDR2 FYNNEI. The CDR3 is 15 residues long. Trimming removed 4 bases from V and 7 bases from J; junction bases left unmatched: 7. The CDR3 DNA follows: TGTGCCAGCAGTGGTCCTAGCGGGGGAAGGAATGAGCAGTTCTTC. Protein product: CASSGPSGGRNEQFF.

CDR3 DNA sequence: TGTGCCAGCAGCTTAGATGGGGGGGGCACAGATACGCAGTATTTT. Protein: CASSLDGGGTDTQYF. This chain links TRBV11-3 with TRBJ2-3; 7 nucleotides agree with TRBD2. V gave up 0 bases and J gave up 1 base; unmatched junction bases: 1. Germline V gene data show CDR1 as SGHNT and CDR2 as YENEEA. There are 15 residues in the CDR3.

The chain is built from TRBV6-5 and TRBJ2-7; 10 positions match TRBD1. Germline CDR1 MNHEY, CDR2 SVGAGI. This CDR3 contains 14 residues. The trim removed 2 bases at V and 6 bases at J, leaving 4 bases unmatched. The CDR3 nucleotides read TGTGCCAGCAGTTACGGGACAGGGGTCGGCGAGCAGTACTTC. As protein: CASSYGTGVGEQYF.

The chain has TRBV9 and TRBJ2-2, with D unclear. This CDR3 spans 13 amino acids. Germline V gives CDR1 SGDLS, CDR2 YYNGEE. V lost 3 bases and J 6 bases, leaving 9 bases between the germline ends. As DNA, the CDR3 is TGTGCCAGCAGCGCCTCAGTATCCGGGGAGCTGTTTTTT. Protein sequence: CASSASVSGELFF.

The V gene is TRBV3-1 (or the pseudogene TRBV3-2), the J gene TRBJ1-3; 7 bases agree with TRBD1. V was pared by 2 bases and J by 0 bases, with 1 base of the junction left unmatched. The germline V gene encodes CDR1 LGHDT and CDR2 YNNKEL (reference sequence). CDR3 size: 15 residues. In nucleotides, the CDR3 is TGTGCCAGCAGCCAACAGGGGGGCTCTGGAAACACCATATATTTT. Its protein is CASSQQGGSGNTIYF.

This clone was observed a few times. The chain employs TRBV6-4 and TRBJ2-3; 11 nucleotides align to TRBD1. The CDR3 length is 15 residues. In germline, CDR1 is MRHNA, CDR2 SNTAGT. The ends lost 3 bases at V and 6 bases at J; junction bases unmatched: 5. The CDR3 spells CASSEGTGGADTQYF. CDR3 nucleotides: TGTGCCAGCAGTGAAGGGACAGGGGGGGCCGATACGCAGTATTTT.

This clone appeared a single time. The chain's CDR3 is CASSVLTESKYGYTF. The CDR3 nucleotides are TGTGCCAGCAGCGTATTGACGGAGAGTAAATATGGCTACACCTTC. The V gene is TRBV9, the J gene TRBJ1-2; the D is unclear. CDR3 length: 15 amino acids. The germline V gene encodes CDR1 SGDLS and CDR2 YYNGEE. Trimming left V 1 base short and J 5 bases short, with 15 bases between.

This clone was seen more than once but under ten times. The V and J genes are TRBV5-1 and TRBJ2-2; D remains ambiguous. Trimming removed 4 bases at V and 7 bases at J, with 11 bases between. The CDR3 consists of 13 residues. The germline V gene has CDR1 SGHRS and CDR2 YFSETQ. The CDR3 nucleotides read TGCGCCAGCAGCGAAGACTCTAGCGGGGAGCTGTTTTTT. This encodes CASSEDSSGELFF.

The gene calls are TRBV15 and TRBJ1-1; D not resolved. V lost 0 bases, J lost 0 bases, and 8 bases lay in between. Germline V CDR1 and CDR2: LNHNV, YYDKDF (reference sequence). The CDR3 loop spans 15 amino acids. CDR3 in amino acids: CATSREADMNTEAFF. The CDR3 nucleotides are TGTGCCACCAGCAGAGAGGCAGACATGAACACTGAAGCTTTCTTT.

The rearrangement uses TRBV11-2 and TRBJ2-1; the D call may be TRBD1 or TRBD2 (5 bases each). Trimming pared 6 bases from V and 3 bases from J, leaving 15 bases between. This CDR3 comprises 15 residues. CDR1 is SGHAT and CDR2 is FQNNGV in the germline V gene. The CDR3 DNA reads TGTGCCAGCAGTAATAGAGGGGAAGTCTACAATGAGCAGTTCTTC. The encoded protein is CASSNRGEVYNEQFF.

The chain carries TRBV11-2 and TRBJ1-3; no clear D gene. In germline, CDR1 is SGHAT, CDR2 FQNNGV. The CDR3 spans 14 residues. V was clipped by 1 base and J by 2 bases, with 6 bases between them. CDR3 residues: CASSLAAAGNTIYF. The CDR3 nucleotides are TGTGCCAGCAGCTTAGCGGCAGCTGGAAACACCATATATTTT.

In DNA form, the CDR3 reads TGCGCCAGCAGCCTGGGCGGTTCCTACGAGCAGTACTTC. It yields the protein CASSLGGSYEQYF. V gene TRBV4-3 combines with J gene TRBJ2-7; D is uncertain. Trimming took 4 bases from V and 1 from J, leaving 8 bases between them. CDR3 length: 13 residues. CDR1 is LGHNA, CDR2 YSLEER, per germline.

Here the CDR3 reads CASRWTGLGYTF. The CDR3 nucleotides are TGTGCCAGCAGATGGACAGGGTTAGGTTACACCTTC. The chain has TRBV6-1 and TRBJ1-2; 8 bases match TRBD1. The CDR3 totals 12 residues. Germline loops: CDR1 MNHNS, CDR2 SASEGT. The V segment lost 6 bases and the J segment 11 bases; nucleotides outside the gene matches: 8.

In this sample, this clone turned up once. This sequence joins TRBV10-3 and TRBJ2-5, with D perhaps matching TRBD1 or TRBD2 (6 bases each). V was clipped by 5 bases and J by 5 bases, with 21 bases between them. The CDR3 sequence is 16 residues long. Germline loops: CDR1 ENHRY, CDR2 SYGVKD. As DNA, the CDR3 is TGTGCCATCAGTCTAGGGGGAGGAGTATCGTCGGAGACCCAGTACTTC. It codes for CAISLGGGVSSETQYF.